This is a list of T cell receptor beta chains from one sample in a study of shared clonotypes between healthy human individuals. Sequencing used immunoSEQ multiplex PCR; TCRdb keeps in-frame clones, though not all of them. The table shows some 2.1 million clones, with 93% occurring only once. The material sequenced was naive CD8+ T cells from PBMCs. These receptors were collected from a man aged 18 to 35 in good health. Some clones in this sample may be carry-over from other donors' samples. Each CDR3 is given with its conserved first and last residue. The D gene is left open where the match is weak. The listing skips clone size in some rows; elsewhere it reads once, few, many or a size class.

>TRBJ1-3|.|TRBV28|.
TGTGCCAGCAGTTTTTTGGGGGAGAGCTCTGGAAACACCATATATTTT
CASSFLGESSGNTIYF
>TRBJ2-7|TRBD1|TRBV6-5|once
TGTGCCAGCACCCGCCGACAGGGGGCTTGGGAGCAGTACTTC
CASTRRQGAWEQYF
>TRBJ2-3|.|TRBV19|.
TGTGCCAGTAGTATTATCGTGGGGGATACGCAGTATTTT
CASSIIVGDTQYF
>TRBJ1-1|TRBD1|TRBV13|.
TGTGCCAGCAGCCGCCTGGGACAGGGAGGAACTGAAGCTTTCTTT
CASSRLGQGGTEAFF
>TRBJ2-5|TRBD2|TRBV4-1|.
TGCGCCAGCAGCCAAGACGCCCAGCGGGAGGTCCCGGAGACCCAGTACTTC
CASSQDAQREVPETQYF
>TRBJ2-1|.|TRBV7-8|.
TGTGCCAGCAGCCTCACAGGGACTGCTACCGGTGAGCAGTTCTTC
CASSLTGTATGEQFF
>TRBJ1-2|TRBD1|TRBV4-1|.
TGCGCCAGCAGCCAAGTCACCGGGACAGGGGTTAACTATGGCTACACCTTC
CASSQVTGTGVNYGYTF
>TRBJ1-1|.|TRBV7-8|.
TGTGCCAGCAGCACCACAGGGATAGAGGGAGGCACTGAAGCTTTCTTT
CASSTTGIEGGTEAFF
>TRBJ2-1|.|TRBV9|.
TGTGCCAGCAGCCCCCAGGGGTCCTACAATGAGCAGTTCTTC
CASSPQGSYNEQFF
>TRBJ2-7|TRBD1|TRBV2|.
TGTGCCAGCAGACTGGGACAGTACGAGCAGTACTTC
CASRLGQYEQYF
>TRBJ2-7|TRBD1|TRBV7-9|.
TGTGCCAGCAGCCCCCCGGACAGGGGAGCCTACGAGCAGTACTTC
CASSPPDRGAYEQYF
>TRBJ2-1|.|TRBV27|.
TGTGCCAGCAGTCCGTTGCTAGACAGCTCCTACAATGAGCAGTTCTTC
CASSPLLDSSYNEQFF
>TRBJ2-1|.|TRBV29-1|.
TGCAGCGTTGAACTAGGGGGCAATGAGCAGTTCTTC
CSVELGGNEQFF
>TRBJ2-1|.|TRBV25-1|.
TGTGCCAGCAGTGCTGATGGGCACTACAATGAGCAGTTCTTC
CASSADGHYNEQFF
>TRBJ2-3|TRBD2|TRBV19|.
TGTGCCAGTAGTAGTGGGACTAGCCTAGATACGCAGTATTTT
CASSSGTSLDTQYF
>TRBJ2-1|.|TRBV6-6|.
TGTGCCAGCAGTTACTCAGGGGCACAGACTTACAATGAGCAGTTCTTC
CASSYSGAQTYNEQFF
>TRBJ2-7|.|TRBV27|.
TGTGCCAGCAGTTTATCCCAGTCCTACGAGCAGTACTTC
CASSLSQSYEQYF
>TRBJ1-1|.|TRBV9|few
TGTGCCAGCAGCGTACCGGACGGGACCAACACTGAAGCTTTCTTT
CASSVPDGTNTEAFF
>TRBJ2-3|TRBD2|TRBV27|.
TGTGCCAGCAGTTTATCCGGGCGGGGGTCCACAGATACGCAGTATTTT
CASSLSGRGSTDTQYF
>TRBJ2-7|.|TRBV4-1|.
TGCGCCAGCAGCCAGGCCGTCCCGGGGGCGGCCTACGAGCAGTACTTC
CASSQAVPGAAYEQYF
>TRBJ2-5|.|TRBV10-3|.
TGTGCCATCAGTGATGGAGTAGGTTCCCCAACCGTGGCCCAGTACTTC
CAISDGVGSPTVAQYF
>TRBJ2-2|.|TRBV4-3|.
TGCGCCAGCACCTACAGGGTCGAGACCGGGGAGCTGTTTTTT
CASTYRVETGELFF
>TRBJ1-2|TRBD1|TRBV28|.
TGTGCCAGCAGTTGGGGGACAGGGGGTCGGTATGGCTACACCTTC
CASSWGTGGRYGYTF
>TRBJ2-7|TRBD1|TRBV10-3|.
TGTGCCATCAGTTGGGACAGATCATACGAGCAGTACTTC
CAISWDRSYEQYF
>TRBJ2-2|.|TRBV9|once
TGTGCCAGCAGCCCCCTTAACACCGGGGAGCTGTTTTTT
CASSPLNTGELFF
>TRBJ2-7|.|TRBV27|.
TGTGCCAGCAGTTACCGTCGCTCCTACGAGCAGTACTTC
CASSYRRSYEQYF
>TRBJ2-2|.|TRBV5-6|.
TGTGCCAGCAGCTTACGGGTAGAGTACACCGGGGAGCTGTTTTTT
CASSLRVEYTGELFF
>TRBJ2-5|.|TRBV25-1|.
TGTGCCAGCAGTTTGACAGGAGTCCAAGAGACCCAGTACTTC
CASSLTGVQETQYF
>TRBJ2-7|TRBD1|TRBV19|.
TGTGCCAGTAGCTCCGGGACAGGGGCCTACGAGCAGTACTTC
CASSSGTGAYEQYF
>TRBJ2-7|.|TRBV11-2|.
TGTGCCAGCAGCTGGGGGGGCTTAGGCTACGAGCAGTACTTC
CASSWGGLGYEQYF
>TRBJ2-3|TRBD2|TRBV29-1|.
TGCAGCTCACGAGGCGGGAGGACAGATACGCAGTATTTT
CSSRGGRTDTQYF
>TRBJ1-5|.|TRBV27|.
TGTGCCAGCAGTTTTCATGATCTCGTGGACACGGGGGGGTATAGCAATCAGCCCCAGCATTTT
CASSFHDLVDTGGYSNQPQHF
>TRBJ1-1|.|TRBV5-1|once
TGCGCCAGCAGCCTCGGAGGGGGCACTGAAGCTTTCTTT
CASSLGGGTEAFF
>TRBJ2-4|.|TRBV4-3|.
TGCGCCAGCAGCCAAGATCGGGGCGGTTACCTTTTAGCCAAAAACATTCAGTACTTC
CASSQDRGGYLLAKNIQYF
>TRBJ1-5|.|TRBV5-6|.
TGTGCCAGCAGCGTAGGACAGATACTCAATCAGCCCCAGCATTTT
CASSVGQILNQPQHF
>TRBJ1-3|TRBD1|TRBV11-2|.
TGTGCCAGCAGCTTCACAACAGGGGCTACTGGAAACACCATATATTTT
CASSFTTGATGNTIYF
>TRBJ2-3|.|TRBV9|.
TGTGCCAGCAGCTTCCGACCCACAGGGAACACAGATACGCAGTATTTT
CASSFRPTGNTDTQYF
>TRBJ1-2|TRBD1|TRBV11-2|.
TGTGCCAGCAGGTTAATCCCGGGACAGGCTGGCTACACCTTC
CASRLIPGQAGYTF
>TRBJ1-1|.|TRBV4-2|few
TGTGCCAGCAGCCAAGGGCTGAAGGGGGGAGGCACTGAAGCTTTCTTT
CASSQGLKGGGTEAFF
>TRBJ1-1|.|TRBV6-5|.
TGTGCCAGCAGTTACTCGAGGGGGACACTGAACACTGAAGCTTTCTTT
CASSYSRGTLNTEAFF
>TRBJ1-3|.|TRBV27|.
TGTGCCAGCAGTTTACGGGCTTCTGGAAACACCATATATTTT
CASSLRASGNTIYF
>TRBJ2-6|.|TRBV7-9|.
TGTGCCAGCAGCGCCGACTCTGGGGCCAACGTCCTGACTTTC
CASSADSGANVLTF
>TRBJ1-3|TRBD1|TRBV11-2|.
TGTGCCAGCAGCCCGGGGACAGCCTCTGGAAACACCATATATTTT
CASSPGTASGNTIYF
>TRBJ1-3|.|TRBV7-9|.
TGTGCCAGCAGCTTAGCAGGGTCCGGAAACACCATATATTTT
CASSLAGSGNTIYF
>TRBJ2-1|TRBD2|TRBV9|.
TGTGCCAGCAGCGGCCCTAGCGGGAGGTCCTACAATGAGCAGTTCTTC
CASSGPSGRSYNEQFF